Below, one TCR beta chain is given with its context. In the study's own analysis: Estimates of nucleated cell counts were drawn from the amplification of reference gene primers. Method: immunoSEQ multiplex PCR; TCRdb's copy keeps in-frame clones and lacks some. V and J calls and clone size follow that table, whereas D and trimming were derived from the DNA. The sample lists 150,000 to 200,000 clones, about 88% seen once, with around 1.3% in the top ten. This sample is drawn from a study of blood T cell repertoires in COVID-19. Overall study: Acute and convalescent COVID-19 specimens originated in the United States, Italy and Spain.

Those who participated ranged in age from roughly 18 to 89 years and resided in about two dozen US areas. Assignment of participants to cohorts was predicated upon participant-reported clinical history. Per the germline V gene, CDR1 is LNHNV and CDR2 is YYDKDF (reference sequence). The CDR3 has 13 residues. The J segment lost 4 bases and the V segment lost 5 bases, leaving 2 bases of the junction unmatched. This receptor was taken from a human donor with acute COVID-19. The donor label of this sample is uncertain. Sequencing used PBMCs or T cells enriched from blood (not recorded which). The chain joins TRBV15 to TRBJ2-1, with 7 bases fitting TRBD2. This chain's CDR3 is CATSEGGYNEQFF. In DNA form, the CDR3 reads TGTGCCACCAGCGAGGGAGGGTACAATGAGCAGTTCTTC.